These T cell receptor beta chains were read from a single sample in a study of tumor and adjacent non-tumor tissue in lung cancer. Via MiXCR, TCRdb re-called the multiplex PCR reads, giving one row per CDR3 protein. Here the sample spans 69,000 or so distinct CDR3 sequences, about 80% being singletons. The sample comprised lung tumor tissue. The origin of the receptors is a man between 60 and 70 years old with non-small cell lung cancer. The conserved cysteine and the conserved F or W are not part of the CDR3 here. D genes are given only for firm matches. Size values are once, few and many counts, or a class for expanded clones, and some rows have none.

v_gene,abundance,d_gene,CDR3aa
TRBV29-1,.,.,IVGMWGNEQF
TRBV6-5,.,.,TSSRVWTDSNQPQH
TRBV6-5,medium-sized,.,ASSYGGPHSPLH
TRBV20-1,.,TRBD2,TARGLISGRALKNYNEQF
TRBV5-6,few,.,ASCFGVGRGGYT
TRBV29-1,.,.,SCRLGTLTGELF
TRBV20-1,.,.,SASQGASSTNEQY
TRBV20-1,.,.,SAYGEDMETHY
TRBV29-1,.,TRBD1,GVEDVTGKYIQY
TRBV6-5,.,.,VSSYSGGNQPRH
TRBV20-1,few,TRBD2,GARESGIVPYEQY